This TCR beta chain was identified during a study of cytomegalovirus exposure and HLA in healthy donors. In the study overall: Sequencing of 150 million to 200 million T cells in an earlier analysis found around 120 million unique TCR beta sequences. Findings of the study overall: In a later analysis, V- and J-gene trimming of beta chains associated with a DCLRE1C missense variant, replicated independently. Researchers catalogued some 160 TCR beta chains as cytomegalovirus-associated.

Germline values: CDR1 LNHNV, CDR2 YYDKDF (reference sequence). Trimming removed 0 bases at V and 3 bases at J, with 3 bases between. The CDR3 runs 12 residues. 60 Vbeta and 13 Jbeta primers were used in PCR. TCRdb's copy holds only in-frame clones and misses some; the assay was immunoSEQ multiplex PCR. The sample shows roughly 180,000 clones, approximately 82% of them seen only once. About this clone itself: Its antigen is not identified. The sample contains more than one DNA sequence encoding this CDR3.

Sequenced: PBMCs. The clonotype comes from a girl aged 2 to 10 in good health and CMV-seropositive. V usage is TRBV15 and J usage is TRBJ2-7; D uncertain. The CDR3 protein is CATSRDYYEQYF. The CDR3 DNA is TGTGCCACCAGCAGAGATTACTACGAGCAGTACTTC.